Listed below are T cell receptor beta chains from one sample, sequenced in a study of T cells in Graves' hyperthyroidism and ophthalmopathy. TCRdb passed the multiplex PCR reads through MiXCR, listing each CDR3 protein once. The table records around 560,000 distinct CDR3 sequences, around 17% of them present only once. The sample taken for sequencing was blood. The receptor set was obtained from a woman younger than 35 with Graves' hyperthyroidism. Each CDR3 is given with its conserved first and last residue. The D gene is left open where the match is weak. Size values are once, few and many counts, or a class for expanded clones, and some rows have none.

j_call d_call clone_size v_call cdr3_aa cdr3_nt
TRBJ2-2 - - TRBV7-9 CASSFELVTGELFF TGTGCCAGCAGCTTCGAACTCGTCACCGGGGAGCTGTTTTTT
TRBJ2-2 - few TRBV19 CASKPSGITGELFF TGTGCCAGTAAGCCGTCAGGGATCACCGGGGAGCTGTTTTTT
TRBJ2-1 TRBD2 few TRBV2 CASRTSGRYNEQFF TGTGCCAGCAGAACTAGCGGGAGGTACAATGAGCAGTTCTTC
TRBJ1-6 - - TRBV11-1 CASSLGGGPLHF TGTGCCAGCAGCTTAGGAGGGGGACCCCTCCACTTT
TRBJ2-5 - few TRBV6-5 CASSYFGGEQETQYF TGTGCCAGCAGTTACTTTGGGGGCGAACAAGAGACCCAGTACTTC
TRBJ1-1 TRBD1 - TRBV5-4 CASSLVGQGAGEAFF TGTGCCAGCAGCTTGGTGGGACAGGGGGCTGGTGAAGCTTTCTTT
TRBJ1-2 - few TRBV9 CASSAATGTRAGYTF TGTGCCAGCAGCGCGGCCACCGGGACAAGGGCCGGCTACACCTTC
TRBJ1-2 - many TRBV7-2 CASSFSGNNGYTF TGTGCCAGCAGCTTTTCGGGGAATAATGGCTACACCTTC
TRBJ1-5 - few TRBV28 CASSLTTVTAQPQHF TGTGCCAGCAGTCTAACGACAGTTACGGCCCAGCCCCAGCATTTT
TRBJ1-1 - - TRBV28 CASSPNTRTANTEAFF TGTGCCAGCAGCCCCAATACTAGGACAGCTAACACTGAAGCTTTCTTT
TRBJ2-2 - few TRBV24-1 CATSGGGSKTGELFF TGTGCCACCAGTGGTGGGGGAAGTAAGACCGGGGAGCTGTTTTTT
TRBJ2-7 TRBD2 - TRBV20-1 CSHLGAGATYEQYF TGCAGTCACCTCGGTGCGGGAGCCACCTACGAGCAGTACTTC
TRBJ2-7 TRBD1 many TRBV7-8 CASSYSRTGGTYEQYF TGTGCCAGCAGCTATAGTCGGACAGGGGGTACTTACGAGCAGTACTTC
TRBJ2-3 - many TRBV28 CASSLYRPVVDTQYF TGTGCCAGCAGTTTATACAGGCCCGTAGTAGATACGCAGTATTTT
TRBJ2-1 - - TRBV4-1 CASSQDGEQFF TGCGCCAGCAGCCAAGACGGTGAGCAGTTCTTC
TRBJ2-2 - few TRBV7-8 CASSLERLHGELFF TGTGCCAGCAGCTTAGAGAGGTTACACGGGGAGCTGTTTTTT
TRBJ2-5 - many TRBV11-2 CASSLPRQSSETQYF TGTGCCAGCAGCTTACCCCGACAGAGTTCAGAGACCCAGTACTTC
TRBJ2-1 TRBD2 - TRBV20-1 CSARDGTSGSRGQFF TGCAGTGCTAGAGATGGGACTAGCGGGAGCAGAGGGCAGTTCTTC
TRBJ2-3 TRBD2 many TRBV28 CASRYTSGKGRYTQYF TGTGCCAGCAGATACACTAGCGGGAAGGGGAGGTATACGCAGTATTTT
TRBJ2-7 - many TRBV2 CASIGGYEQYF TGTGCCAGCATAGGGGGCTACGAGCAGTACTTC
TRBJ1-6 TRBD1 many TRBV28 CASSLRDRGHSPLHF TGTGCCAGCAGTTTAAGGGACAGGGGGCACTCACCCCTCCACTTT
TRBJ2-5 - - TRBV12-3/TRBV12-4 CASKGIQETQYF TGTGCCAGCAAAGGAATCCAAGAGACCCAGTACTTC
TRBJ1-3 - - TRBV4-2 CASRATLVSGNTIYF TGTGCCAGCAGAGCAACCCTCGTCTCTGGAAACACCATATATTTT
TRBJ2-2 TRBD2 few TRBV7-3 CASSTTGTSGNTGELFF TGTGCCAGCAGCACAACCGGGACTAGCGGAAACACCGGGGAGCTGTTTTTT
TRBJ2-2 TRBD2 - TRBV20-1 CSARLAGRYTGELFF TGCAGTGCTAGACTAGCGGGGAGATACACCGGGGAGCTGTTTTTT
TRBJ2-1 TRBD2 many TRBV5-1 CASSSGGPGLAFRLEQFF TGCGCCAGCAGCTCAGGGGGGCCGGGACTAGCATTTCGGTTAGAGCAGTTCTTC
TRBJ2-1 - many TRBV7-9 CASSPKRGPYNEQFF TGTGCCAGCAGCCCCAAGCGCGGGCCCTACAATGAGCAGTTCTTC